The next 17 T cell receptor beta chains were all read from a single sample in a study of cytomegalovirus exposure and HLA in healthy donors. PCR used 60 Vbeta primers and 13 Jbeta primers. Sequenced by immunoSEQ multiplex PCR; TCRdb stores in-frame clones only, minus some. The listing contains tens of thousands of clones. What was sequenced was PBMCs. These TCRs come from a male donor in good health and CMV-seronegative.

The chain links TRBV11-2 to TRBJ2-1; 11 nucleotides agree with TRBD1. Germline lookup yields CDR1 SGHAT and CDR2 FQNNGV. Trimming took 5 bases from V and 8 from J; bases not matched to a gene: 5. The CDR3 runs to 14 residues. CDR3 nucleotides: TGTGCCAGCAGCCCCCGGGACAGGGGGTATGAGCAGTTCTTC. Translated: CASSPRDRGYEQFF.

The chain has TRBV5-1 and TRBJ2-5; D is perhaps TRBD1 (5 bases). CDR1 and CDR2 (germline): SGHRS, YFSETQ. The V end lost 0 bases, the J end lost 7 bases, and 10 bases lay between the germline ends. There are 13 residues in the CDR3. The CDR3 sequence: CASSLVSQGTQYF. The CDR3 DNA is TGCGCCAGCAGCTTGGTCAGCCAGGGGACCCAGTACTTC.

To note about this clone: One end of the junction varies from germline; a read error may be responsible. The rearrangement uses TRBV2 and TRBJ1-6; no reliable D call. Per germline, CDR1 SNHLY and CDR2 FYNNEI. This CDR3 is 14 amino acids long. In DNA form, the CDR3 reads TGTGCCATCCGCCGAAGCTCCTATAATTCACCCCTACACTTT. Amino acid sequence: CAIRRSSYNSPLHF.

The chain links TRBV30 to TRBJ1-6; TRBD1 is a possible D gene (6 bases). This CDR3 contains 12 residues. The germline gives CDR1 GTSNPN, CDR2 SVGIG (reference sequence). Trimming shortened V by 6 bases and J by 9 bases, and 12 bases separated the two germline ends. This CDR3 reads CACNRESSPLHF. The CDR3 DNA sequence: TGTGCCTGTAACAGGGAAAGTTCACCCCTCCACTTT.

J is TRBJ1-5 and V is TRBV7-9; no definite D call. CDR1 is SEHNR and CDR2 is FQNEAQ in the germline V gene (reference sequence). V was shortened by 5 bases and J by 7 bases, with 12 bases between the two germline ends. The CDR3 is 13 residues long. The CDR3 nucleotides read TGTGCCAGCAGCGGTCGGGATGCCCAGCCCCAGCATTTT. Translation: CASSGRDAQPQHF.

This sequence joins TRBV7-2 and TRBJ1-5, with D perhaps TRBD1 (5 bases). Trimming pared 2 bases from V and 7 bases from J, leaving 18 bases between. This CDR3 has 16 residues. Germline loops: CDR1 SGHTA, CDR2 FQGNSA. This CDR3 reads CASSLYPGGIGQPQHF. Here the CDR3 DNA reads TGTGCCAGCAGCTTATATCCGGGGGGTATAGGACAGCCCCAGCATTTT.

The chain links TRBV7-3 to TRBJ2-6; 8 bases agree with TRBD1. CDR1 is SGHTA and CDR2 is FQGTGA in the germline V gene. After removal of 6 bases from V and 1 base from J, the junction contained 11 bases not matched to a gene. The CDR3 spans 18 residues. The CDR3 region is CASRQTGGRQSGANVLTF. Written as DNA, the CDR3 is TGTGCCAGCAGACAAACAGGGGGGCGGCAGTCTGGGGCCAACGTCCTGACTTTC.

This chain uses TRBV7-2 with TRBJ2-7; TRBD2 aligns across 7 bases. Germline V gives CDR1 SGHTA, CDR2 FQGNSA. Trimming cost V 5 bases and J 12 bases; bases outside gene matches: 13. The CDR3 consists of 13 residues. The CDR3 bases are TGTGCCAGCAGCCCCCGAGGAGCGGGGTATTTGTACTTC. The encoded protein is CASSPRGAGYLYF.

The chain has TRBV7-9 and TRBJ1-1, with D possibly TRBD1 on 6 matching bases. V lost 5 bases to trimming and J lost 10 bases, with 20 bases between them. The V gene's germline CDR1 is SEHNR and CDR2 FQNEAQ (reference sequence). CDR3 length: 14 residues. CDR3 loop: CASSAHKQGMRAFF. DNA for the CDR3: TGTGCCAGCAGCGCCCACAAACAGGGCATGAGAGCTTTCTTT.

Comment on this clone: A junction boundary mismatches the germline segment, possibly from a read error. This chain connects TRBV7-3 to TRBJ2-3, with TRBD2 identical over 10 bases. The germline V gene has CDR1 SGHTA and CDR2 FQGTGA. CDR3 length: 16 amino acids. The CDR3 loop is CASSLTPGLATGTQYF. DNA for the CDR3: TGTGCCAGCAGCCTAACTCCGGGACTAGCGACGGGTACGCAGTATTTT.

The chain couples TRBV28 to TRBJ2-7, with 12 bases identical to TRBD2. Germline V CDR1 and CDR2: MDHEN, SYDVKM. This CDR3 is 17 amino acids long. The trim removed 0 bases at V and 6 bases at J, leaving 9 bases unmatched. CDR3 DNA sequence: TGTGCCAGCAGTTTATGGTCGCTAGCGGGAGGGCCGGGCGAGCAGTACTTC. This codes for CASSLWSLAGGPGEQYF.

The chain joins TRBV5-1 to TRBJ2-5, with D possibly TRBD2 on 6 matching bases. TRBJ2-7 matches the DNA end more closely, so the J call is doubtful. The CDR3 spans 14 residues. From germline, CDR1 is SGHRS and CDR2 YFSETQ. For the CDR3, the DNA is TGCGCCAGCAGCTTGGCCAGTGCGGGGTACGAGCAGTACTTC. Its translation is CASSLASAGYEQYF.

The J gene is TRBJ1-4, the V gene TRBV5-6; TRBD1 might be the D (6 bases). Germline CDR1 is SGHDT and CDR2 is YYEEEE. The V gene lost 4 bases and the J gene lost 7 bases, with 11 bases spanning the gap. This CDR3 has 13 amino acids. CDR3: CASSRGRGEKLFF. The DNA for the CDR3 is TGTGCCAGCAGCCGGGGCAGGGGTGAAAAACTGTTTTTT. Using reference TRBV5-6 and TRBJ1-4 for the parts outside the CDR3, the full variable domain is DAGVTQSPTHLIKTRGQQVTLRCSPKSGHDTVSWYQQALGQGPQFIFQYYEEEERQRGNFPDRFSGHQFPNYSSELNVNALLLGDSALYLCASSRGRGEKLFFGSGTQLSVL.

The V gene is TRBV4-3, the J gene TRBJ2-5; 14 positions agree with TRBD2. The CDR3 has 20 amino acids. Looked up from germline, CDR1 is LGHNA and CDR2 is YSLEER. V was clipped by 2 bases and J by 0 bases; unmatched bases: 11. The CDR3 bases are TGCGCCAGCAGCCAACGGGTGGCGGGACTAGCGGGGGAGTACCAAGAGACCCAGTACTTC. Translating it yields CASSQRVAGLAGEYQETQYF.

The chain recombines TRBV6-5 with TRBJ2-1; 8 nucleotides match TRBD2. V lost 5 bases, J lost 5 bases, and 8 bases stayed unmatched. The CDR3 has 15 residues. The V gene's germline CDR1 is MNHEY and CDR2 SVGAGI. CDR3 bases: TGTGCCAGCAGTCCCTCTAGCGGGCCCGACAATGAGCAGTTCTTC. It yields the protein CASSPSSGPDNEQFF.

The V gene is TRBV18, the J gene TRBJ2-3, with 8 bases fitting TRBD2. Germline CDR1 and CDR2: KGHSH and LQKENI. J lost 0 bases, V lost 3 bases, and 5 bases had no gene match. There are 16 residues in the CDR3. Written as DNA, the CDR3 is TGTGCCAGCTCACCCATAGCGGGATCTAGCACAGATACGCAGTATTTT. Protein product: CASSPIAGSSTDTQYF.

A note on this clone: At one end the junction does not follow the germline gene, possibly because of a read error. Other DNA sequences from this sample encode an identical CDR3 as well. CDR3 nucleotides: TGTGCCAGCAGGCAGGGGCCCTTCGCCCTACACTTT. Translated: CASRQGPFALHF. This chain connects TRBV2 to TRBJ1-6; D may be TRBD1 (6 bases). The CDR3 extends over 12 amino acids. Germline assignment: CDR1 SNHLY and CDR2 FYNNEI.